This T cell receptor beta chain was retrieved from a study of metastatic and nonmetastatic thyroid tumors. Study details: Repertoires of blood and of tissue (tumor or nodule) from malignant and benign thyroid patients were compared.

V was trimmed by 5 bases and J by 4 bases, leaving 15 bases between them. The germline V gene has CDR1 SGHTA and CDR2 FQGNSA. The CDR3 is 15 amino acids. All patients were untreated before thyroid surgery. Turning to this clone: Its antigen is unknown.

Per the original data handling: CDR3 differences across clinicopathological groups were used to build a distant-metastasis classifier for papillary thyroid cancer. From the PCR reads, TCRdb re-called clones with MiXCR. The V and J calls and clone size are TCRdb's, not the authors'. The repertoire holds fewer than 40,000 clones, approximately 20% seen once, with around 13% in the top ten. Overall study findings and caveats: In blood and tumor, TCR beta diversity was reportedly significantly higher in malignant thyroid tumors than in benign nodules.

The rearrangement links TRBV7-2 to TRBJ1-3; perhaps TRBD1 as D (5 bases). The sequence came from a female donor with papillary thyroid cancer or a benign thyroid nodule (not recorded which). Some clones in this sample may be carry-over from other donors' samples. Input material: tumor tissue. CDR3 protein: CASSAYLDTGNTIYF. The CDR3, as DNA: TGTGCCAGCAGCGCCTATTTGGACACAGGAAACACCATATATTTT.